What follows are 18 T cell receptor beta chains derived from one specimen sequenced in a study of T cell responses to AZD1222 COVID-19 vaccine. Sequencing was performed with immunoSEQ multiplex PCR; in TCRdb, only in-frame clones are kept and a portion is missing. The sample includes about 120,000 clones, approximately 85% of them seen just once. The material was peripheral blood, obtained on day 0 of AZD1222 vaccination. The receptors originated from an adult in good health.

This clone was found a few times. This chain joins TRBV3-1 (or the pseudogene TRBV3-2) and TRBJ2-4; D is possibly TRBD1 (5 bases). From germline, CDR1 is LGHDT and CDR2 YNNKEL (reference sequence). This CDR3 region has 13 residues. Trimming cost V 1 base and J 9 bases, with 10 bases left between them. Here the CDR3 reads CASSQGQGGIQYF. The CDR3, as DNA: TGTGCCAGCAGCCAAGGGCAGGGTGGCATTCAGTACTTC.

V is TRBV3-1 (or the pseudogene TRBV3-2) and J is TRBJ1-3, with D perhaps TRBD1 (5 bases). CDR1 and CDR2 from the germline V gene are LGHDT and YNNKEL (reference sequence). This CDR3 spans 17 amino acids. V gave up 4 bases and J gave up 1 base, with 17 bases separating them. CDR3 sequence (DNA): TGTGCCAGCAGCCCAGTTTCGGGGGGATGGTCTGGAAACACCATATATTTT. Translated: CASSPVSGGWSGNTIYF.

The gene calls are TRBV6-1 and TRBJ2-7; TRBD2 aligns across 8 bases. With 3 bases clipped from V and 1 base from J, the junction kept 5 bases outside the gene matches. Germline-derived CDR1 and CDR2 are MNHNS and SASEGT. The CDR3 is made up of 15 amino acids. The CDR3 here is CASSDGGGPSYEQYF. The CDR3 nucleotides are TGTGCCAGCAGTGACGGCGGGGGGCCATCCTACGAGCAGTACTTC.

This clone was counted a single time. The chain couples TRBV7-9 to TRBJ2-6, with D unclear. This CDR3 has 17 amino acids. Germline CDR1 reads SEHNR; CDR2 reads FQNEAQ (reference sequence). The V end lost 1 base, the J end lost 3 bases, and 13 bases lay between the germline ends. CDR3 in amino acids: CASSLELVGNGANVLTF. The CDR3 DNA reads TGTGCCAGCAGCTTAGAATTGGTGGGGAATGGGGCCAACGTCCTGACTTTC.

V usage is TRBV11-3 and J usage is TRBJ2-7; D may be TRBD1 or TRBD2 (5 bases each). The CDR3 length is 14 residues. The germline gives CDR1 SGHNT, CDR2 YENEEA. V gave up 3 bases and J gave up 3 bases, with 12 bases separating them. CDR3 protein: CASSFGGAGYEQYF. In DNA, the CDR3 is TGTGCCAGCAGCTTTGGGGGAGCAGGCTACGAGCAGTACTTC.

J is TRBJ2-5 and V is TRBV24-1, with a weak D call TRBD1 (6 bases). The V end lost 3 bases, the J end lost 0 bases, and 13 bases lay between the germline ends. This CDR3 has 16 amino acids. Germline V gene data show CDR1 as KGHDR and CDR2 as SFDVKD. The CDR3 DNA reads TGTGCCACCAGTGATGTACTAGGACAGTACCAAGAGACCCAGTACTTC. Its protein is CATSDVLGQYQETQYF.

V is TRBV4-3 and J is TRBJ1-6, with D possibly being TRBD1 (5 bases). Trimming took off 0 bases at V and 2 bases at J, with 8 bases between the two ends. The CDR3 totals 16 residues. CDR1 and CDR2 from the germline V gene are LGHNA and YSLEER. CDR3 bases: TGCGCCAGCAGCCAAGATAGGGGCACCTATAATTCACCCCTCCACTTT. Translation: CASSQDRGTYNSPLHF.

CDR3 in amino acids: CASSLDGSSGNTIYF. The CDR3 coding sequence is TGTGCCAGCAGCTTAGACGGTAGCTCTGGAAACACCATATATTTT. The chain is built from TRBV13 and TRBJ1-3, with unresolved D. V was pared by 1 base and J by 0 bases, with 7 bases between. This CDR3 is 15 amino acids long. Germline values: CDR1 PRHDT, CDR2 FYEKMQ (reference sequence).

This clone has a handful of counts. V usage is TRBV25-1 and J usage is TRBJ2-7; 9 bases fit TRBD1. From germline, CDR1 is MGHDK and CDR2 SYGVNS. The CDR3 consists of 14 residues. V was clipped by 8 bases and J by 1 base; unmatched bases: 6. This CDR3 is CASSTGGRSYEQYF. CDR3 DNA sequence: TGTGCCAGCTCGACAGGGGGTCGGTCCTACGAGCAGTACTTC.

The chain carries TRBV7-9 and TRBJ2-7; 7 nucleotides agree with TRBD2. Germline values: CDR1 SEHNR, CDR2 FQNEAQ (reference sequence). CDR3 size: 16 residues. With 2 bases clipped from V and 1 base from J, the junction kept 8 bases outside the gene matches. Here the CDR3 DNA reads TGTGCCAGCAGCTTATCGGGCGCCGGGAGGTCCTACGAGCAGTACTTC. Its translation: CASSLSGAGRSYEQYF.

The V gene is TRBV24-1, the J gene TRBJ1-3; perhaps TRBD1 as D (6 bases). Germline V lookup: CDR1 KGHDR, CDR2 SFDVKD. V dropped 4 bases and J dropped 1 base, with 13 bases sitting between them. This CDR3 has 16 amino acids. CDR3 protein: CATSDSAGTSGNTIYF. The DNA of the CDR3 is TGTGCCACCAGTGACTCCGCCGGGACATCTGGAAACACCATATATTTT.

The chain joins TRBV29-1 to TRBJ1-4, with 8 bases identical to TRBD1. The germline V gene has CDR1 SQVTM and CDR2 ANQGSEA. CDR3 length: 13 amino acids. With 2 bases clipped from V and 5 bases from J, the junction kept 1 base outside the gene matches. CDR3 DNA: TGCAGCGTTGAAAGGACAGGGAATGAAAAACTGTTTTTT. It translates to CSVERTGNEKLFF. Together with reference TRBV29-1 and TRBJ1-4, the CDR3 gives the full variable domain: SAVISQKPSRDICQRGTSLTIQCQVDSQVTMMFWYRQQPGQSLTLIATANQGSEATYESGFVIDKFPISRPNLTFSTLTVSNMSPEDSSIYLCSVERTGNEKLFFGSGTQLSVL.

This clone was detected a few times. This rearrangement joins TRBV3-1 (or the pseudogene TRBV3-2) to TRBJ1-1; 10 bases align to TRBD1. With 4 bases clipped from V and 1 base from J, the junction kept 0 bases outside the gene matches. Germline CDR1 reads LGHDT; CDR2 reads YNNKEL (reference sequence). This CDR3 is built from 14 residues. CDR3 in amino acids: CASSRDRGNTEAFF. The CDR3 DNA reads TGTGCCAGCAGCCGGGACAGGGGGAACACTGAAGCTTTCTTT.

CDR3 in amino acids: CASSPSPDTAQNYGYTF. Here the CDR3 DNA reads TGCGCCAGCAGCCCCTCCCCGGACACTGCTCAGAACTATGGCTACACCTTC. The V gene is TRBV5-1, the J gene TRBJ1-2, with TRBD1 as a possible D gene (5 bases). CDR3 length: 17 residues. Germline CDR1 and CDR2: SGHRS and YFSETQ. V lost 4 bases and J lost 2, with 21 bases in between.

The V and J genes are TRBV28 and TRBJ2-7, with D perhaps TRBD2 (6 bases). The V gene's germline CDR1 is MDHEN and CDR2 SYDVKM. V gave up 2 bases and J gave up 2 bases, with 16 bases separating them. The CDR3 is 16 residues long. CDR3 nucleotides: TGTGCCAGCAGTTTAGGGGCGGGGTTAGACCCCTACGAGCAGTACTTC. Translating gives CASSLGAGLDPYEQYF.

V usage is TRBV24-1 and J usage is TRBJ1-2, with no clear D. This CDR3 is built from 16 residues. Between the trimmed V and J ends, which lost 10 bases and 1 base, there was a span of 21 bases. Germline CDR1 and CDR2: KGHDR and SFDVKD. As DNA, the CDR3 is TGTGCCACGCCTGACTGCACAGAGCAATATAACTATGGCTACACCTTC. Translation: CATPDCTEQYNYGYTF.

This rearrangement joins TRBV28 to TRBJ2-5, with 9 bases matching TRBD1. V was pared by 5 bases and J by 4 bases, with 8 bases of the junction left unmatched. CDR3 length equals 15 residues. From germline, CDR1 is MDHEN and CDR2 SYDVKM. The CDR3 bases are TGTGCCAGCAGTGCGTACAGGGGGCACTTAGAGACCCAGTACTTC. Amino acid sequence: CASSAYRGHLETQYF.

The V call is TRBV3-1 (or the pseudogene TRBV3-2), the J call TRBJ1-1; D gene unclear. Per the germline V gene, CDR1 is LGHDT and CDR2 is YNNKEL (reference sequence). Trimming took off 1 base at V and 7 bases at J, with 7 bases between the two ends. CDR3 length: 12 amino acids. The CDR3 protein is CASSQGVGEAFF. In nucleotides, the CDR3 is TGTGCCAGCAGCCAAGGAGTGGGTGAAGCTTTCTTT.